This T cell receptor beta chain was profiled in a study of T cell responses to AZD1222 COVID-19 vaccine (dated by TCRdb to the early 2020s). About the full investigation: A total of over 230 trial participants underwent TCR sequencing, of whom some 210 received two doses of AZD1222 and about 25 received two doses of the MenACWY control vaccine. Trial participants were enrolled by age into subgroups of 18-55, 56-69 and 70-plus years, and about 150, 27 and 61 TCR-sequenced participants, respectively, were included in these subgroups.

What the study reported, not specific to this receptor: In the small 56-69-year group, the increase in depth fell short of significance, most likely because of low power. Conclusions about previously exposed vaccinees are limited because only a handful of AZD1222 recipients were SARS-CoV-2 seropositive at baseline. Because no samples from the day 14 peak response were available, repertoires could be characterized only after the peak T cell response. Vaccine-associated CD4 TCRs spanned the whole spike protein, with dominant responses in regions 160-218 and 743-854. Epitopes outside the regions mutated in the B.1.351 and B.1.1.7 variants were reportedly recognized by nearly half of the unique spike-specific TCRs. After two AZD1222 doses, both the breadth and the depth of spike-specific TCRs were significantly higher than at day 0 and than in MenACWY recipients. Most participants were white British and females outnumbered males, and the authors suggested that clonal diversity may have been underestimated.

Worth noting for this clone: Its antigen has not been determined. No base-level quality is on record; no much larger clone is a single base apart.

V is clipped by 3 bases and J by 7 bases, and the sequence between their germline boundaries is 16 bases long. Via the germline V gene, CDR1 is SGHVS and CDR2 FQNEAQ. There are 15 amino acids in the CDR3, from cysteine to phenylalanine inclusive. Only the CDR3 part of the read is kept: 45 bases, read in frame from the first base. The CDR3 regions of human TCRbeta chains were analyzed by immunosequencing. Concerning the study's data processing: TCRs in the repertoires were compared against a reference library of SARS-CoV-2-specific TCRs that had been generated with the MIRA antigen-specificity platform. Breadth was defined as the fraction of unique TCRs that were SARS-CoV-2-associated. Depth was defined as the fraction of total T cells that were SARS-CoV-2-associated. Using the MIRA data, every spike-specific TCR was mapped to the spike region that the TCR reacted to and assigned to either a CD4 or a CD8 class. Log10-transformed breadth and depth values were compared by one-way ANOVA with Sidak's multiple comparisons tests. TCRdb mirrors the immuneACCESS table, restricted to in-frame sequences. Some clones are absent from its copies; in checked studies, under half trace to an unresolved V gene, and the reason for the others is unknown. V and J calls and clone size are as listed in that table; D and trimming were resolved from the DNA. Here the sample has around 140,000 clones; about 92% occur a single time. In total, the top ten clones hold around 12% of the sample.

What this sample's time point label stands for: sample from adult after SARS-CoV-2 infection, after symptom onset. A couple of convalescent COVID-19 patients, sampled after symptom onset from adults with prior SARS-CoV-2 infection, were also TCR-sequenced for comparison. The sequence came from an adult who had recovered from COVID-19. The specimen was peripheral blood, collected after recovery from COVID-19. The chain is assembled from TRBV7-8 and TRBJ1-5, with the D gene call left open. The DNA sequence is given as TGTGCCAGCAGCTTTTCTTATCACGGTAAACAGCCCCAGCATTTT. This codes for CASSFSYHGKQPQHF.